The rows below give T cell receptor beta chains drawn from one sample of a study of T cells in Graves' hyperthyroidism and ophthalmopathy. TCRdb reprocessed the multiplex PCR reads via MiXCR and lists one record per CDR3 protein. The table includes 300,000 to 500,000 distinct CDR3 sequences, around 14% detected once. Sequencing was carried out using blood. These TCRs come from a woman aged 30 to 39 with Graves' hyperthyroidism. CDR3s include the opening cysteine and the closing phenylalanine or tryptophan. Fields, in order: J gene, V gene, D gene, clone size, CDR3 protein, CDR3 DNA. A D gene is named only where the DNA matches it firmly. Size tells how often a clone was seen (once, few, many) or the class of an expanded clone, and some rows leave it out.

TRBJ2-7 TRBV20-1 TRBD2 . CSALSYPAGVGSYEQYF TGCAGTGCCCTCTCGTATCCAGCGGGAGTAGGTTCCTACGAGCAGTACTTC
TRBJ2-7 TRBV7-2 . few CASSPYSTEPPYEQYF TGTGCCAGCAGCCCATATTCCACGGAACCCCCCTACGAGCAGTACTTC
TRBJ1-3 TRBV28 . many CASSLTRSLSGNTIYF TGTGCCAGCAGTCTAACGCGCAGCCTCTCTGGAAACACCATATATTTT
TRBJ1-2 TRBV29-1 . . CSVVDGTNYGYTF TGCAGCGTTGTTGACGGAACTAACTATGGCTACACCTTC
TRBJ2-1 TRBV9 TRBD2 few CASSSPGTSGLDEQFF TGTGCCAGCAGCTCTCCCGGGACTAGCGGCCTTGATGAGCAGTTCTTC
TRBJ2-7 TRBV20-1 . few CSAKGELPSYEQYF TGCAGTGCTAAGGGGGAACTACCATCCTACGAGCAGTACTTC
TRBJ2-7 TRBV20-1 . many CSARDTGEGMYEQYF TGCAGTGCTAGAGATACAGGGGAGGGCATGTACGAGCAGTACTTC
TRBJ2-7 TRBV20-1 . many CSASAQPGTRITYEQYF TGCAGTGCTAGCGCCCAGCCCGGGACGAGAATCACCTACGAGCAGTACTTC
TRBJ2-7 TRBV10-3 TRBD2 once CASSQTGTSGPGITYEQYF TGTGCCAGCAGTCAAACCGGGACTAGCGGTCCCGGGATTACTTACGAGCAGTACTTC
TRBJ2-3 TRBV30 . many CAWEIGGGSTDTQYF TGTGCCTGGGAAATTGGGGGAGGATCTACAGATACGCAGTATTTT